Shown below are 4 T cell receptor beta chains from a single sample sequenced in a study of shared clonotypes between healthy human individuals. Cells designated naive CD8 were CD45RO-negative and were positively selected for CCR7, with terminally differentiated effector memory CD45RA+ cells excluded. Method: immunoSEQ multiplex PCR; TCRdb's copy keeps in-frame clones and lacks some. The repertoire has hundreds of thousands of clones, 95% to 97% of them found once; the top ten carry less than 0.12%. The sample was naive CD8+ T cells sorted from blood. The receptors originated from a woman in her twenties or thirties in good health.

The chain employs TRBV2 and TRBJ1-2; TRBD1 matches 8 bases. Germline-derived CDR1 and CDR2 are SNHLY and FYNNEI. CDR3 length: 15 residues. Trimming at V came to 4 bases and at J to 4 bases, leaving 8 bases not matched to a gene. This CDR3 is CASSGGNRGTYGYTF. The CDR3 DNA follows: TGTGCCAGCAGTGGTGGGAACAGGGGGACCTATGGCTACACCTTC.

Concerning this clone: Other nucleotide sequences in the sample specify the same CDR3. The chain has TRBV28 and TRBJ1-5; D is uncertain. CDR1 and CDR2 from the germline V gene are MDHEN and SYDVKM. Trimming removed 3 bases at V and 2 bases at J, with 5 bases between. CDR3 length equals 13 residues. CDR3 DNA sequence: TGTGCCAGCAGTTTCACGGGCAATCAGCCCCAGCATTTT. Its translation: CASSFTGNQPQHF.

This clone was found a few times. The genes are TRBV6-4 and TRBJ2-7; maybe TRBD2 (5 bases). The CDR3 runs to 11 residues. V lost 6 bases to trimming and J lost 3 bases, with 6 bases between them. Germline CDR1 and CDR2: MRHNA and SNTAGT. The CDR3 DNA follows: TGTGCCAGCAGAGCGGTCTACGAGCAGTACTTC. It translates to CASRAVYEQYF.

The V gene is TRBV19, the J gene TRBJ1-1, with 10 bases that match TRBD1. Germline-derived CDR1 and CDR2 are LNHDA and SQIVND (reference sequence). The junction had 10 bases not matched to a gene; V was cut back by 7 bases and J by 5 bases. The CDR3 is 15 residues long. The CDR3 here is CASILMGTGATEAFF. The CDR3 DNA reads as TGTGCCAGTATCCTGATGGGGACAGGGGCGACTGAAGCTTTCTTT.